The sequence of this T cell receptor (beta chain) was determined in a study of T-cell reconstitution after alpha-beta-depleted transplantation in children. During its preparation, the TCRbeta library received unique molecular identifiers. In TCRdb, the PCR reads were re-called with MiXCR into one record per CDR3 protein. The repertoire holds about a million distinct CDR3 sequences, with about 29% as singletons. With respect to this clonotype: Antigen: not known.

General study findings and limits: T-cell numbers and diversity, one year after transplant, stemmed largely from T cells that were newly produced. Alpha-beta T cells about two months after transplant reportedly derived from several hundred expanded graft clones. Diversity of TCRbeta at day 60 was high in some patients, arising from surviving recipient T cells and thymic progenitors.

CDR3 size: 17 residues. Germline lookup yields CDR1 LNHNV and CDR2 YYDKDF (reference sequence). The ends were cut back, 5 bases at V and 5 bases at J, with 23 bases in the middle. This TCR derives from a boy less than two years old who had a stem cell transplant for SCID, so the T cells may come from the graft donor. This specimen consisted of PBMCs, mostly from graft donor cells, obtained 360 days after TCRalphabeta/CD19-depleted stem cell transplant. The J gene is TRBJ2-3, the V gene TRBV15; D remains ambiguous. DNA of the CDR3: TGTGCCACCAGCGCTTCTACCTTGCCTTCGTTGGTAGATACGCAGTATTTT. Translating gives CATSASTLPSLVDTQYF.